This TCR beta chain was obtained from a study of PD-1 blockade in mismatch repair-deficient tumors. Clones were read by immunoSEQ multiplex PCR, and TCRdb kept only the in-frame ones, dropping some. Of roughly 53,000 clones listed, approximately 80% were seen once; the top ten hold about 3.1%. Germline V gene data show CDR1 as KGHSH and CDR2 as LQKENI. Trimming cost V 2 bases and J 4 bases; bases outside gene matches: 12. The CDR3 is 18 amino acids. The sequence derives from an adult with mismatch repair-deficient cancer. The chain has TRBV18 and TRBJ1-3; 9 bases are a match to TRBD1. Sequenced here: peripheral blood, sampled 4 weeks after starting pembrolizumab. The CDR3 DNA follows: TGTGCCAGCTCACCAGTATATCGGGGACAGGGCTCGGGAAACACCATATATTTT. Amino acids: CASSPVYRGQGSGNTIYF.